These 9 T cell receptor beta chains were all obtained from the same sample, sequenced in a study of OX40 agonist ivuxolimab in advanced cancers. Repertoires were generated with immunoSEQ multiplex PCR, while TCRdb's copy carries only in-frame clones and drops some. This table has about 60,000 clones, roughly 80% appearing once. This sample comprised CD4+ or CD8+ T cells sorted from blood, obtained in a trial of the OX40 agonist ivuxolimab. These receptors came from an adult with an advanced solid tumor such as melanoma, head and neck, liver or kidney cancer.

The CDR3: CASSLNRDITYGYTF. The CDR3 DNA follows: TGTGCCAGCAGCCTGAACCGGGACATTACCTATGGCTACACCTTC. The chain is built from TRBV27 and TRBJ1-2, with D possibly matching TRBD1 (6 bases). V was trimmed by 6 bases and J by 4 bases, leaving 18 bases between them. Germline V lookup: CDR1 MNHEY, CDR2 SMNVEV (reference sequence). The CDR3 covers 15 residues.

This clone was seen only a few times. V and J are TRBV5-6 and TRBJ1-4; D ambiguous. The CDR3 runs to 13 residues. Germline loops: CDR1 SGHDT, CDR2 YYEEEE. V was pared by 5 bases and J by 4 bases, with 9 bases between. The CDR3 region is CASRGNFNEKLFF. The CDR3 DNA reads as TGTGCCAGCAGGGGTAACTTTAATGAAAAACTGTTTTTT.

The chain recombines TRBV10-3 with TRBJ1-4; D possibly corresponds to TRBD1 (5 bases). Per the germline V gene, CDR1 is ENHRY and CDR2 is SYGVKD. The CDR3 runs 14 residues. V was shortened by 5 bases and J by 7 bases, with 14 bases between the two germline ends. The CDR3 is CAISRGLFGEKLFF. The CDR3 DNA follows: TGTGCCATCAGTAGGGGACTTTTCGGTGAAAAACTGTTTTTT.

This clone was seen just once. The rearrangement links TRBV5-4 to TRBJ2-7; D might be TRBD1 or TRBD2, each matching 5 bases. Looked up from germline, CDR1 is SGHNT and CDR2 is YYREEE (reference sequence). V gave up 6 bases and J gave up 7 bases, with 26 bases separating them. There are 16 residues in the CDR3. CDR3 protein: CASTLGRGAPPWEQYF. CDR3 nucleotides: TGTGCCAGCACCCTTGGTCGAGGGGCCCCCCCTTGGGAGCAGTACTTC. Looking up the rest from reference TRBV5-4 and TRBJ2-7 gives the full variable domain: ETGVTQSPTHLIKTRGQQVTLRCSSQSGHNTVSWYQQALGQGPQFIFQYYREEENGRGNFPPRFSGLQFPNYSSELNVNALELDDSALYLCASTLGRGAPPWEQYFGPGTRLTVT.

The chain links TRBV11-2 to TRBJ1-5; tentative D call: TRBD1 (5 bases). The CDR3 consists of 16 residues. The germline V and J ends were trimmed by 3 bases and 6 bases, with 18 bases remaining between them. Germline assignment: CDR1 SGHAT and CDR2 FQNNGV. Written as DNA, the CDR3 is TGTGCCAGCAGCTTGGCTAGGGGATCTGAGACTCAGCCCCAGCATTTT. It yields the protein CASSLARGSETQPQHF.

The chain links TRBV25-1 to TRBJ2-6; D is uncertain. The ends were cut back, 3 bases at V and 4 bases at J, with 13 bases in the middle. Germline V gene sequence: CDR1 MGHDK, CDR2 SYGVNS. CDR3 length: 16 amino acids. The CDR3 sequence: CASSDFTQAGANVLTF. The CDR3 coding sequence is TGTGCCAGCAGTGATTTCACCCAGGCGGGGGCCAACGTCCTGACTTTC.

The chain uses TRBV27 and TRBJ2-2, with 10 nucleotides matching TRBD2. CDR3 size: 15 residues. Germline loops: CDR1 MNHEY, CDR2 SMNVEV (reference sequence). V shed 4 bases and J 5 bases; nucleotides not matched to a gene: 4. The CDR3 bases are TGTGCCAGCAGTTCTAGCGGGAGATGGACCGGGGAGCTGTTTTTT. Its translation: CASSSSGRWTGELFF.

The chain carries TRBV4-3 and TRBJ1-4; D ambiguous. This CDR3 is built from 13 residues. The germline V gene encodes CDR1 LGHNA and CDR2 YSLEER. V was clipped by 4 bases and J by 5 bases, with 8 bases between them. This CDR3 is CASSLARNEKLFF. CDR3 bases: TGCGCCAGCAGCCTAGCTAGGAATGAAAAACTGTTTTTT.

In regard to this clone: Other DNA variants within this sample encode the same CDR3. The V call is TRBV5-1, the J call TRBJ2-7; D may be TRBD1 (6 bases). Deletions cut 7 bases from V and 7 bases from J, with 21 bases between. The V gene's germline CDR1 is SGHRS and CDR2 YFSETQ. The CDR3 contains 14 residues. CDR3 DNA: TGCGCCAGCCAAGAGGGGACACCTCTGAGGGAGCAGTACTTC. Its protein is CASQEGTPLREQYF.